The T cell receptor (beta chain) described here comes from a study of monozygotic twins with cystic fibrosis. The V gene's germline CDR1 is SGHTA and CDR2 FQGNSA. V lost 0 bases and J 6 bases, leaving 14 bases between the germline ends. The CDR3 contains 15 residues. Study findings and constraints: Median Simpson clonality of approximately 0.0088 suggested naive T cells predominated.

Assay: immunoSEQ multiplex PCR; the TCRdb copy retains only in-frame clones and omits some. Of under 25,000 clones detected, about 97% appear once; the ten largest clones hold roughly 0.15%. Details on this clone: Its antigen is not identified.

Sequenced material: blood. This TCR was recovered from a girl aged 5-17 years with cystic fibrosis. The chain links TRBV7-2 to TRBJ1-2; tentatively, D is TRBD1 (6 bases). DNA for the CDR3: TGTGCCAGCAGCTTAGCCCTTAGACAGGCTAATGGCTACACCTTC. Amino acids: CASSLALRQANGYTF.